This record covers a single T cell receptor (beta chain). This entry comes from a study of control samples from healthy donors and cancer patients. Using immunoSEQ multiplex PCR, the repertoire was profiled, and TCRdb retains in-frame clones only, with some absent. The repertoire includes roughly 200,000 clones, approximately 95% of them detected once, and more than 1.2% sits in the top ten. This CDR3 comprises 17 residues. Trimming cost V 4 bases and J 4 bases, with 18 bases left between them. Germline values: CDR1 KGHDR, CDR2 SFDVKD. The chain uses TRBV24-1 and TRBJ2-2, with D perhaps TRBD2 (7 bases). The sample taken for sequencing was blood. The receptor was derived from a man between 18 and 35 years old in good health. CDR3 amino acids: CATSDRRWGGGTGELFF. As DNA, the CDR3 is TGTGCCACCAGTGACCGCCGGTGGGGGGGCGGCACCGGGGAGCTGTTTTTT.